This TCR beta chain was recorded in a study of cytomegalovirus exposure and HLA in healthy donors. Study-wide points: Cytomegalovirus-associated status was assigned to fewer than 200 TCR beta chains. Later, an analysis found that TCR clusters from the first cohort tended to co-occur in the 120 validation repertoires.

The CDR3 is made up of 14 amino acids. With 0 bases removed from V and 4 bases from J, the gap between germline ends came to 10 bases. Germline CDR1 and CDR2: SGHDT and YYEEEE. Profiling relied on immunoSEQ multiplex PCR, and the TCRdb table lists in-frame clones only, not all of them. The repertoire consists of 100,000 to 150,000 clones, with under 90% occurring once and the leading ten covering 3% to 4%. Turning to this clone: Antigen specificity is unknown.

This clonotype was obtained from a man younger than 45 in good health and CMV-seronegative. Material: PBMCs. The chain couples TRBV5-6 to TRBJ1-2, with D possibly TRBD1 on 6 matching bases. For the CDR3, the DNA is TGTGCCAGCAGCTTGGGGGGGCCCATCTATGGCTACACCTTC. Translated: CASSLGGPIYGYTF.